This T cell receptor beta chain was retrieved from a study of yellow fever vaccine responses in identical twins. Of note for this clonotype: Its antigen is still unknown.

A single record per CDR3 protein comes from TCRdb applying MiXCR to the RT-PCR reads. The table shows about 14,000 distinct CDR3 sequences, with less than 85% occurring only once. V shed 7 bases and J shed 5 bases, with 14 bases lying between them. This CDR3 comprises 14 residues. The study's findings and limits: On the reported evidence, twins' vaccine T cell responses seemed partly convergent and partly personalized.

The clonotype originates from a woman aged 18-29 years who received the yellow fever vaccine. This specimen was T cells from blood (PBMCs), unsorted or a sorted subset (not recorded which), taken before or after yellow fever vaccination (not recorded which). The chain recombines TRBV23-1 with TRBJ1-4; D is possibly TRBD1 (6 bases). TRBV23-1 has ORF status, its function being uncertain. The CDR3 DNA follows: TGCGCCAGCAACCACAGGGCGCCCAATGAAAAACTGTTTTTT. This gives the protein CASNHRAPNEKLFF.